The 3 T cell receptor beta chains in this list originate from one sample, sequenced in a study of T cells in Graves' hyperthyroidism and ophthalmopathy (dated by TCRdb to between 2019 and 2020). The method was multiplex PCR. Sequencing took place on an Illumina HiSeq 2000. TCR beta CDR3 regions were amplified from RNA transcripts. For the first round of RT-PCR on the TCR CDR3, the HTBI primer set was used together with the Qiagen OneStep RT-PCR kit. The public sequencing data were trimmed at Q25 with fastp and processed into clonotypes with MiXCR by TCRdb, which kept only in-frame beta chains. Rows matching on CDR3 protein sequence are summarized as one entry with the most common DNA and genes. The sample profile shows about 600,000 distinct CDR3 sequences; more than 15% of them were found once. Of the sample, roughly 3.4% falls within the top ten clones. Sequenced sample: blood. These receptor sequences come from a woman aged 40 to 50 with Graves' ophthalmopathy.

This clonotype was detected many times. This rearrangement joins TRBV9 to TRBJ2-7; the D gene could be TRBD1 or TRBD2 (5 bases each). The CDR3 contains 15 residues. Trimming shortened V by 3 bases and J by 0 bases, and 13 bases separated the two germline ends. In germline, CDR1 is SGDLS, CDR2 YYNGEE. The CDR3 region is CASSAGTDGSYEQYF. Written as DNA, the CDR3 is TGTGCCAGCAGCGCCGGGACCGACGGCTCCTACGAGCAGTACTTC.

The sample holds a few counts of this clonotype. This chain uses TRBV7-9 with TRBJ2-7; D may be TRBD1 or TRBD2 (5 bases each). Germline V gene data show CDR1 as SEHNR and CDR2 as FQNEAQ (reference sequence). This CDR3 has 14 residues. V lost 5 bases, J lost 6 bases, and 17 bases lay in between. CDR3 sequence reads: CASSPLAKRGEQYF. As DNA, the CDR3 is TGTGCCAGCAGCCCCCTAGCTAAAAGGGGCGAGCAGTACTTC.

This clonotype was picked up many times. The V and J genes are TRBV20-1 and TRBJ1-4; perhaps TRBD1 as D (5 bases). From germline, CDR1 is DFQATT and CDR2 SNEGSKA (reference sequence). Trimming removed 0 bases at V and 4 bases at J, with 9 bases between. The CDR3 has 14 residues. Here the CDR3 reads CSAREQGVNEKLFF. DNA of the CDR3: TGCAGTGCTAGAGAGCAGGGTGTTAATGAAAAACTGTTTTTT.